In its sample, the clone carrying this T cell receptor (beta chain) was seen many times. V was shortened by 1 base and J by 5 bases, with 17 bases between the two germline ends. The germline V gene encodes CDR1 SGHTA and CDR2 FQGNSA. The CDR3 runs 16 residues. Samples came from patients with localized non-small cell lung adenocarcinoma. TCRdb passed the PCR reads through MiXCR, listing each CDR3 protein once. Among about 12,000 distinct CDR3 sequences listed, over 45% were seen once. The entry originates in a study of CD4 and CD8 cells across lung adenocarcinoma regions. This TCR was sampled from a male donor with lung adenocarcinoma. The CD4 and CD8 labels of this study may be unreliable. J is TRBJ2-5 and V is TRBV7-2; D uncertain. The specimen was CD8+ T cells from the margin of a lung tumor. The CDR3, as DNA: TGTGCCAGCAGCTTAGATGCCACCACCTCGCGGGAGACCCAGTACTTC. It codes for CASSLDATTSRETQYF.